This passage covers 28 T cell receptor beta chains from one sample sequenced in a study of blood T cell repertoires in COVID-19. Measured with immunoSEQ multiplex PCR; TCRdb has only the in-frame clones, and not every one. Of about 200,000 clones in the sample, 86% were seen once. The source material was PBMCs or T cells enriched from blood (not recorded which). The receptors were sampled from a middle-aged man with acute COVID-19.

The chain carries TRBV27 and TRBJ1-4; 7 bases are a match to TRBD1. Germline-derived CDR1 and CDR2 are MNHEY and SMNVEV (reference sequence). V was clipped by 3 bases and J by 4 bases; unmatched bases: 11. The CDR3 spans 17 residues. The CDR3 region has the DNA TGTGCCAGCAGTTTGAAGGGGGCGCGGGTGGGTAATGAAAAACTGTTTTTT. It yields the protein CASSLKGARVGNEKLFF.

This chain uses TRBV4-2 with TRBJ2-3; tentative D call: TRBD2 (5 bases). The CDR3 runs 15 residues. V dropped 0 bases and J dropped 1 base, with 8 bases sitting between them. CDR1 is LGHNA, CDR2 YNFKEQ, per germline. CDR3 loop: CASSQETRGTDTQYF. DNA for the CDR3: TGTGCCAGCAGCCAAGAAACGCGGGGCACAGATACGCAGTATTTT.

The rearrangement links TRBV6-5 to TRBJ2-7, with no clear D. The CDR3 runs to 15 residues. Per the germline V gene, CDR1 is MNHEY and CDR2 is SVGAGI. Between the trimmed V and J ends, which lost 4 bases and 0 bases, there was a span of 13 bases. In DNA form, the CDR3 reads TGTGCCAGCAGTTCCCGAATGACTGGCTCCTACGAGCAGTACTTC. This codes for CASSSRMTGSYEQYF.

The rearrangement joins TRBV7-3 to TRBJ2-1; possibly TRBD2 for D (6 bases). This CDR3 spans 15 amino acids. The V and J ends lost 3 bases and 6 bases respectively, with 15 bases between them. CDR1 and CDR2 (germline): SGHTA, FQGTGA. CDR3 protein: CASSFGGMVGNEQFF. Here the CDR3 DNA reads TGTGCCAGCAGCTTCGGCGGGATGGTTGGCAATGAGCAGTTCTTC.

The J gene is TRBJ2-1, the V gene TRBV4-2; 7 bases match TRBD2. In germline, CDR1 is LGHNA, CDR2 YNFKEQ. The CDR3 is 17 residues long. With V trimmed by 0 bases and J by 8 bases, 13 bases remained unmatched. The CDR3 reads CASSQESLAGNSDEQFF. CDR3 coding DNA: TGTGCCAGCAGCCAAGAATCTTTAGCGGGTAACTCCGATGAGCAGTTCTTC.

V gene TRBV9 combines with J gene TRBJ2-3, with 7 positions matching TRBD1. Germline V gene data show CDR1 as SGDLS and CDR2 as YYNGEE. V was pared by 2 bases and J by 3 bases, with 6 bases of the junction left unmatched. CDR3 length: 15 residues. The DNA for the CDR3 is TGTGCCAGCAGCGTTGATTACAGGGGAACAGATACGCAGTATTTT. The encoded protein is CASSVDYRGTDTQYF.

V usage is TRBV9 and J usage is TRBJ1-5; D gene uncertain. The CDR3 has 15 residues. V was pared by 0 bases and J by 7 bases, with 14 bases between. Germline V CDR1 and CDR2: SGDLS, YYNGEE. CDR3: CASSVEPSGAQPQHF. The CDR3 DNA is TGTGCCAGCAGCGTAGAGCCCTCGGGAGCCCAGCCCCAGCATTTT.

V and J are TRBV24-1 and TRBJ1-1, with D hard to call. V dropped 10 bases and J dropped 2 bases, with 16 bases sitting between them. The CDR3 extends over 14 amino acids. Germline CDR1 and CDR2: KGHDR and SFDVKD. The CDR3: CATPVDSKNTEAFF. CDR3 sequence (DNA): TGTGCCACTCCGGTCGACTCTAAAAACACTGAAGCTTTCTTT.

This chain uses TRBV28 with TRBJ1-2; no reliable D call. Trimming removed 3 bases from V and 8 bases from J, with 16 bases in between. Germline-derived CDR1 and CDR2 are MDHEN and SYDVKM. The CDR3 sequence is 14 residues long. The CDR3, as DNA: TGTGCCAGCAGTTTGCTTGTTGGAGGCGGCGGCTACACCTTC. Encoded protein: CASSLLVGGGGYTF.

J is TRBJ1-3 and V is TRBV2; possible D gene TRBD1, 5 bases. Trimming removed 4 bases from V and 4 bases from J, with 5 bases in between. The CDR3 sequence is 12 residues long. Germline lookup yields CDR1 SNHLY and CDR2 FYNNEI. This CDR3 is CASSGTGNTIYF. The CDR3 DNA is TGTGCCAGCAGTGGGACAGGAAACACCATATATTTT.

V gene TRBV19 combines with J gene TRBJ1-4; 7 bases are a match to TRBD1. This CDR3 has 15 amino acids. Germline CDR1 and CDR2: LNHDA and SQIVND (reference sequence). V lost 5 bases and J lost 8; bases outside the gene matches: 11. The CDR3 DNA reads TGTGCCAGTAGTTCCCAGACAGGGACATCCGAAAAACTGTTTTTT. Translating gives CASSSQTGTSEKLFF.

Only one count was recorded for this clone. The CDR3 DNA reads as TGTGCCAGCAGCTTAGTTGGGCGCAGCTCCTACGAGCAGTACTTC. Translating gives CASSLVGRSSYEQYF. This chain connects TRBV7-9 to TRBJ2-7, with D unclear. Trimming pared 1 base from V and 0 bases from J, leaving 10 bases between. The length of the CDR3 is 15 residues. Germline lookup yields CDR1 SEHNR and CDR2 FQNEAQ (reference sequence).

The sample holds a few counts of this clone. The genes are TRBV30 and TRBJ1-6; tentatively, D is TRBD1 (6 bases). The CDR3 consists of 14 residues. Germline CDR1 reads GTSNPN; CDR2 reads SVGIG (reference sequence). V shed 4 bases and J shed 8 bases, with 15 bases lying between them. The CDR3 nucleotides are TGTGCCTGGAACGCCGGACAGTTGCATTCACCCCTCCACTTT. This gives the protein CAWNAGQLHSPLHF.

The chain employs TRBV9 and TRBJ2-5; 9 bases fit TRBD2. CDR1 is SGDLS and CDR2 is YYNGEE in the germline V gene. The V and J ends lost 0 bases and 5 bases, in that order; junction bases with no gene match: 8. The CDR3 is 16 residues long. CDR3 DNA: TGTGCCAGCAGCGTAGGGTCTAGCGGGATTGTTGAGACCCAGTACTTC. Encoded protein: CASSVGSSGIVETQYF.

The chain has TRBV5-1 and TRBJ1-4; no clear D gene. This CDR3 spans 12 amino acids. CDR1 and CDR2 (germline): SGHRS, YFSETQ. The V end was cut by 3 bases, the J end by 10 bases, with 10 bases between. The CDR3 nucleotides read TGCGCCAGCAGCTCCCCCCCGGGAAAACTGTTTTTT. Its translation: CASSSPPGKLFF.

The chain uses TRBV7-8 and TRBJ2-5; no clear D gene. V lost 1 base, J lost 5 bases, and 11 bases lay in between. This CDR3 has 14 residues. Germline V gene sequence: CDR1 SGHVS, CDR2 FQNEAQ. CDR3 protein: CASSLGGTPETQYF. The CDR3, as DNA: TGTGCCAGCAGCTTAGGAGGTACGCCTGAGACCCAGTACTTC.

The chain couples TRBV29-1 to TRBJ2-3; possible D gene TRBD1, 6 bases. Trimming shortened V by 5 bases and J by 2 bases, and 14 bases separated the two germline ends. The CDR3 loop spans 14 amino acids. CDR1 is SQVTM, CDR2 ANQGSEA, per germline. Here the CDR3 reads CSVQTGFSTDTQYF. DNA for the CDR3: TGCAGCGTTCAAACAGGGTTCTCCACAGATACGCAGTATTTT.

This clone appeared a single time. The chain uses TRBV4-1 and TRBJ2-7; 7 bases align to TRBD2. This CDR3 is 13 amino acids long. The germline V gene has CDR1 MGHRA and CDR2 YSYEKL. The ends lost 4 bases at V and 6 bases at J; junction bases unmatched: 6. The CDR3 DNA reads as TGCGCCAGCAGCCGGGAGGGCTCATTCGAGCAGTACTTC. Its protein product is CASSREGSFEQYF.

V gene TRBV5-1 combines with J gene TRBJ2-5, with TRBD1 as a possible D gene (5 bases). Germline CDR1 and CDR2: SGHRS and YFSETQ. The germline V and J ends were trimmed by 0 bases and 2 bases, with 8 bases remaining between them. This CDR3 region has 14 residues. The CDR3 region is CASSLGQLQETQYF. The CDR3 bases are TGCGCCAGCAGCTTGGGACAGTTACAAGAGACCCAGTACTTC.

This clone was observed a few times. The CDR3 DNA is TGCGCCAGCAGCCAAGCAGGGGGGGAGACCCAGTACTTC. It is translated as CASSQAGGETQYF. The rearrangement links TRBV4-1 to TRBJ2-5, with D possibly being TRBD1 (7 bases). Trimming left V 1 base short and J 5 bases short, with 8 bases between. Germline CDR1 is MGHRA and CDR2 is YSYEKL. The CDR3 covers 13 residues.

The CDR3 protein is CAWSETSGSVDNEQFF. CDR3 DNA: TGTGCCTGGAGTGAGACTAGCGGGAGCGTCGACAATGAGCAGTTCTTC. The V call is TRBV30, the J call TRBJ2-1; 12 bases line up with TRBD2. Unmatched junction bases numbered 6, after V lost 1 base and J lost 5 bases. This CDR3 has 16 amino acids. Per the germline V gene, CDR1 is GTSNPN and CDR2 is SVGIG (reference sequence).

This clone showed up just a few times. The rearrangement uses TRBV7-2 and TRBJ2-7; 8 nucleotides agree with TRBD1. CDR3 length: 18 residues. With V trimmed by 3 bases and J by 5 bases, 18 bases remained unmatched. The germline gives CDR1 SGHTA, CDR2 FQGNSA. The CDR3 reads CASSLEDRAHFWGDEQYF. CDR3 sequence (DNA): TGTGCCAGCAGCTTGGAGGACAGGGCCCATTTTTGGGGGGACGAGCAGTACTTC.

The rearrangement links TRBV5-1 to TRBJ2-7; the match to TRBD2 covers 7 bases. The CDR3 contains 19 residues. With 0 bases clipped from V and 1 base from J, the junction kept 16 bases outside the gene matches. Germline V gives CDR1 SGHRS, CDR2 YFSETQ. The CDR3 nucleotides are TGCGCCAGCAGCTTGGGGGTAGGTGGGAGGGCGATCCCTTCCTACGAGCAGTACTTC. Encoded protein: CASSLGVGGRAIPSYEQYF.

The rearrangement links TRBV7-9 to TRBJ2-3; weak D call: TRBD2 (5 bases). The V end lost 2 bases, the J end lost 9 bases, and 6 bases lay between the germline ends. Germline V lookup: CDR1 SEHNR, CDR2 FQNEAQ (reference sequence). CDR3 length: 11 amino acids. The CDR3 region has the DNA TGTGCCAGCAGCTTATGGGAGACGCAGTATTTT. It encodes CASSLWETQYF.

V and J are TRBV20-1 and TRBJ1-2, with TRBD1 as a possible D gene (6 bases). The germline gives CDR1 DFQATT, CDR2 SNEGSKA (reference sequence). The CDR3 length is 15 residues. The germline V and J ends were trimmed by 3 bases and 6 bases, with 20 bases remaining between them. The CDR3 loop reads CSASRIGRGLDGYTF. For the CDR3, the DNA is TGCAGTGCTAGTAGAATCGGGAGGGGGTTAGATGGCTACACCTTC.

The chain employs TRBV6-2 or TRBV6-3 and TRBJ2-7; D is ambiguous. The germline V and J ends were trimmed by 5 bases and 2 bases, with 7 bases remaining between them. This CDR3 is built from 12 residues. Germline CDR1 and CDR2: MNHEY and SVGEGT. The CDR3 nucleotides read TGTGCCAGCAGTACCGACACCTACGAGCAGTACTTC. It codes for CASSTDTYEQYF.

The V call is TRBV18, the J call TRBJ2-1; 12 bases map to TRBD2. CDR1 is KGHSH and CDR2 is LQKENI in the germline V gene. V was clipped by 3 bases and J by 11 bases; unmatched bases: 8. This CDR3 spans 15 amino acids. The CDR3 sequence: CASSPTSGRREQQFF. The CDR3 DNA follows: TGTGCCAGCTCACCGACTAGCGGGAGAAGAGAGCAGCAGTTCTTC.

This chain joins TRBV19 and TRBJ2-7; D perhaps matches TRBD1 (5 bases). Germline CDR1 and CDR2: LNHDA and SQIVND (reference sequence). The CDR3 is 13 amino acids. V lost 5 bases, J lost 4 bases, and 12 bases lay in between. The CDR3 spells CASSLRQYYEQYF. The CDR3 DNA sequence: TGTGCCAGTAGTCTTCGACAGTATTACGAGCAGTACTTC.